What follows is one T cell receptor beta chain and its context. What it binds is not known. Naive CD8 cells lacked CD45RO and underwent positive selection for CCR7, leaving out terminally differentiated effector memory CD45RA+ cells. Assay execution proceeded at the deep level. Every immunoSEQ plate was one replicate of a subset's evenly spread DNA. Original processing methods: From ImmunoSEQ came sequences covering only the junction and carrying no quality scores, so filtering differed. Data came from immunoSEQ multiplex PCR; TCRdb stores just in-frame clones and leaves some out. The DNA was the basis for D and trimming; V, J and clone size are from that table. Of some 1,900,000 clones in the sample, about 95% were seen once. The sample comes from a study of shared clonotypes between healthy human individuals. Findings and caveats of the study: Shared clonotypes: 4.5% to 6% naive CD4, around 3.7% naive CD8, 2.3% memory CD4, 0.4% memory CD8.

The TCR originated in a man younger than 35 in good health. Sequencing was performed on naive CD8+ T cells sorted from blood.

CDR3 sequence (DNA): TGTGCCAGCAGCTTTGAGGGACTGTCTAATTCACCCCTCCACTTT. It specifies CASSFEGLSNSPLHF. The gene calls are TRBV5-5 and TRBJ1-6; D is possibly TRBD1 (5 bases). Trimming removed 2 bases at V and 6 bases at J, with 12 bases between. Germline V gene data show CDR1 as SGHKS and CDR2 as YYEKEE (reference sequence). The CDR3 has 15 amino acids. Variable domain in full (rest from reference TRBV5-5 and TRBJ1-6): DAGVTQSPTHLIKTRGQQVTLRCSPISGHKSVSWYQQVLGQGPQFIFQYYEKEERGRGNFPDRFSARQFPNYSSELNVNALLLGDSALYLCASSFEGLSNSPLHFGNGTRLTVT.